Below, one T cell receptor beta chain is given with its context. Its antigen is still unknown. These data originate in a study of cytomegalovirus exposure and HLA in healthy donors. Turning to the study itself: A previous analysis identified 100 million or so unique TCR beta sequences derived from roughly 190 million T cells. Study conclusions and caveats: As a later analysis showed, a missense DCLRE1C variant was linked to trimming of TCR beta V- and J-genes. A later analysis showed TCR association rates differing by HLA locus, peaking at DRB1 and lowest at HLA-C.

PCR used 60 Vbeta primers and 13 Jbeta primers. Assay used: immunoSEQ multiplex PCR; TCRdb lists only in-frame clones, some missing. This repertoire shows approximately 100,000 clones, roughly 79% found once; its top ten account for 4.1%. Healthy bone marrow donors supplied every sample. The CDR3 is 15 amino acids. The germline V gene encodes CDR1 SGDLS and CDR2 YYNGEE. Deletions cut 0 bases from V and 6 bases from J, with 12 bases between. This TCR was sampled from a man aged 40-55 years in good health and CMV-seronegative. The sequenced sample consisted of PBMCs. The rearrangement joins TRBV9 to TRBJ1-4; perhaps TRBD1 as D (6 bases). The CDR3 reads CASSVAGALDEKLFF. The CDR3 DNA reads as TGTGCCAGCAGCGTAGCAGGGGCCCTAGATGAAAAACTGTTTTTT.